This TCR beta chain is from a study of vaccination effects on CD4 cells after COVID-19. Whole-study findings and limits: Pronounced clonal contraction occurred in clones induced by infection and by vaccine late after vaccination.

Under the ViraFEST assay, PBMC were stimulated with viral peptide pools so that antigen-specific CD4+ T cells expanded. Sequencing was performed afterwards. Upon completion of under eleven days in culture, CD4+ T cells were isolated. Either the BNT162b2 or mRNA-1273 vaccine was given to participants in two doses. Clones were sequenced by immunoSEQ multiplex PCR, and TCRdb holds only the in-frame ones, with some missing. This table has more than 25,000 clones, just under 75% appearing once. Concerning this clone: Antigen specificity is unknown.

This receptor was taken from a human donor who received a COVID-19 vaccine. Sample: CD4+ T cells from PBMCs cultured with HCoV-229E spike peptides, taken after COVID-19 vaccination.

The CDR3 coding sequence is TGCGCCAGCAGCCTAGACAGGGCCCGGGACAATGAGCAGTTCTTC. The encoded protein is CASSLDRARDNEQFF. The chain links TRBV5-1 to TRBJ2-1; 7 bases are a match to TRBD1. There are 15 residues in the CDR3. Germline V gene sequence: CDR1 SGHRS, CDR2 YFSETQ. V trimming: 4 bases; J trimming: 5 bases; junction bases outside the gene matches: 9.